The clone carrying this T cell receptor beta chain was seen more than once but under ten times. The antigen remains undetermined. This entry is derived from a study of T cell responses to AZD1222 COVID-19 vaccine. Findings and limits, study-wide: Donors skewed white British and female; clonal diversity was possibly underestimated.

This table comes from immunoSEQ multiplex PCR, and its TCRdb copy is limited to in-frame clones, with some not included. The repertoire has some 150,000 clones, around 83% of them found once; the top ten carry about 4%. The CDR3 sequence is 11 residues long. V lost 4 bases and J 7 bases, leaving 5 bases between the germline ends. CDR1 and CDR2 from the germline V gene are MDHEN and SYDVKM. This TCR came from an adult in good health. The rearrangement uses TRBV28 and TRBJ1-5; D is unclear. The sample here was peripheral blood, taken on day 0 of MenACWY control vaccination. The CDR3 region is CASSYGQPQHF. The CDR3 region has the DNA TGTGCCAGCAGTTACGGCCAGCCCCAGCATTTT.